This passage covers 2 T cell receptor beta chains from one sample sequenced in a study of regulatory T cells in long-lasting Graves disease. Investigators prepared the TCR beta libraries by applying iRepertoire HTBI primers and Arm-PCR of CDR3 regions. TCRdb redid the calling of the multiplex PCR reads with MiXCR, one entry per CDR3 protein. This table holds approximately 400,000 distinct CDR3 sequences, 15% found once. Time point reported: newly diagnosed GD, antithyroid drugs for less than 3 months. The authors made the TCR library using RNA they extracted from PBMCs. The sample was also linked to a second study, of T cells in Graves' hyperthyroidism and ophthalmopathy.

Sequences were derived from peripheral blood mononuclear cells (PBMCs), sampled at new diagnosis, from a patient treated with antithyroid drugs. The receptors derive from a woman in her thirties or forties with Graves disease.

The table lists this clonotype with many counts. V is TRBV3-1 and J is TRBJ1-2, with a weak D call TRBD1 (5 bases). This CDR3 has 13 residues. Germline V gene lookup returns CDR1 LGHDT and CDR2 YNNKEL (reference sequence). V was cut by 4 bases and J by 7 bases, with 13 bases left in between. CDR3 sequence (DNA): TGTGCCAGCAGCCCCGGGACGTTTGGTGGCTACACCTTC. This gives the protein CASSPGTFGGYTF.

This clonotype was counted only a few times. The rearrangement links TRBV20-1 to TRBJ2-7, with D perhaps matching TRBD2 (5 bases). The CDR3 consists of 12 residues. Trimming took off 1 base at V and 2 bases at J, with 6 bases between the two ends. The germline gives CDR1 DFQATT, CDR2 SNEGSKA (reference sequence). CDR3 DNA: TGCAGTGCTAGAGGAGGGACCTACGAGCAGTACTTC. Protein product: CSARGGTYEQYF.